The source of this T cell receptor (beta chain) is a study of blood T cells in healthy people across ages. General observations from the study: Diversity of TCR beta per million T cells declined in a roughly linear way with age. Compared with aged donors, long-lived donors showed fewer expanded clones, suggesting selection.

The second PCR ran about 7 to 12 cycles with a sample-barcoded 5' primer and J-beta primers. Each CDR3 protein gets one entry after TCRdb re-called the 5' RACE reads with MiXCR. Counted here are approximately 670,000 distinct CDR3 sequences, roughly 43% occurring once; the ten biggest clones make up about 30%. Deletions cut 5 bases from V and 0 bases from J, with 12 bases between. The CDR3 consists of 15 residues. Looked up from germline, CDR1 is LGHNA and CDR2 is YSLEER. Drawn from each donor were roughly 10 milliliters of peripheral blood. PBMCs were isolated at a quantity of at least 6 million per sample. Only a few counts were recorded for this clonotype. What it binds is not known.

The gene calls are TRBV4-3 and TRBJ2-3; a possible D gene is TRBD1 (5 bases). The sequenced material came from blood. The source is a man older than 75 in good health. The CDR3 sequence is CASSTDRVSTDTQYF. For the CDR3, the DNA is TGCGCCAGCAGCACAGACAGAGTTAGCACAGATACGCAGTATTTT.